The 24 T cell receptor beta chains presented below share a single source sample, sequenced in a study of T cells after yellow fever vaccination (dated by TCRdb to between 2019 and 2020). This specimen's treatment or condition label, interpreted: live attenuated yellow fever vaccine strain. The method was 5' RACE. Sequencing instrument: Illumina HiSeq 2500. Using fastp at Q25 and MiXCR, TCRdb reprocessed the public reads and kept productive beta chains. One record per CDR3 amino acid sequence lists the most common genes and DNA. Here the sample has about 580,000 distinct CDR3 sequences; about a sixth occur a single time. The ten largest clones add up to 17% of the sample. Material: PBMCs, obtained about 5 days after the first yellow fever vaccination. These receptors originate from a young man who received the YFV17D yellow fever vaccine.

This clonotype was observed a few times. The chain links TRBV19 to TRBJ2-3, with TRBD2 as a possible D gene (6 bases). Trimming cost V 6 bases and J 1 base, with 23 bases left between them. The CDR3 covers 18 residues. Germline values: CDR1 LNHDA, CDR2 SQIVND (reference sequence). Here the CDR3 DNA reads TGTGCCAGTAGCAATTGGGAAGCTAGCGTTAGTGGCACAGATACGCAGTATTTT. As protein: CASSNWEASVSGTDTQYF.

The J gene is TRBJ1-3, the V gene TRBV5-1; unclear D gene. This CDR3 is 16 amino acids long. Germline-derived CDR1 and CDR2 are SGHRS and YFSETQ. Trimming stripped 0 bases from V and 0 bases from J, with 10 bases between. CDR3 region: CASSLEGTHSGNTIYF. The CDR3 DNA sequence: TGCGCCAGCAGCTTGGAGGGCACCCACTCTGGAAACACCATATATTTT.

A few counts support this clonotype. The chain joins TRBV6-1 to TRBJ2-1; no definite D call. CDR1 and CDR2 from the germline V gene are MNHNS and SASEGT. The V and J ends lost 8 bases and 7 bases respectively, with 18 bases between them. The CDR3 loop spans 14 amino acids. The CDR3 here is CASASGRPLNEQFF. CDR3 bases: TGTGCCAGCGCCTCAGGACGGCCGTTAAATGAGCAGTTCTTC.

This chain joins TRBV4-1 and TRBJ2-5; D gene uncertain. V was pared by 3 bases and J by 7 bases, with 12 bases between. CDR1 and CDR2 (germline): MGHRA, YSYEKL. CDR3 length: 13 amino acids. CDR3 coding DNA: TGCGCCAGCAGCCAGGCGGAGTTAGGGACCCAGTACTTC. It translates to CASSQAELGTQYF.

This clonotype was detected only a few times. The V and J genes are TRBV7-6 and TRBJ2-7; D not certain. The CDR3 has 12 residues. The germline V gene encodes CDR1 SGHVS and CDR2 FNYEAQ. Trimming took off 0 bases at V and 7 bases at J, with 7 bases between the two ends. The CDR3 reads CASSLAYREQYF. The CDR3 DNA reads as TGTGCCAGCAGCTTAGCCTACAGAGAGCAGTACTTC.

This clonotype turned up a few times. The J gene is TRBJ2-3, the V gene TRBV6-5; tentatively, D is TRBD2 (5 bases). Trimming took off 4 bases at V and 2 bases at J, with 13 bases between the two ends. CDR3 length: 15 residues. Germline CDR1 is MNHEY and CDR2 is SVGAGI. In DNA, the CDR3 is TGTGCCAGCAGTTCGAGCGGAAGCGACACAGATACGCAGTATTTT. Encoded protein: CASSSSGSDTDTQYF.

There are a few counts of this clonotype. CDR3 coding DNA: TGTGCCAGCAGCCCAGGGGGGAGTGAAAAACTGTTTTTT. It encodes CASSPGGSEKLFF. The V and J genes are TRBV4-2 and TRBJ1-4; TRBD1 aligns across 7 bases. The J segment lost 7 bases and the V segment lost 4 bases, leaving 3 bases of the junction unmatched. In germline, CDR1 is LGHNA, CDR2 YNFKEQ. The CDR3 totals 13 residues.

The chain recombines TRBV12-3 or TRBV12-4 with TRBJ1-3; tentatively, D is TRBD1 (6 bases). V was clipped by 1 base and J by 0 bases, with 10 bases between them. This CDR3 is 16 amino acids long. The CDR3 DNA reads TGTGCCAGCAGTTTAGGACAGGCACGCTCTGGAAACACCATATATTTT. It encodes CASSLGQARSGNTIYF.

This clonotype was detected a few times. The rearrangement links TRBV7-2 to TRBJ2-1; 9 bases agree with TRBD2. V gave up 5 bases and J gave up 12 bases; unmatched junction bases: 14. The CDR3 totals 15 residues. Germline V gene sequence: CDR1 SGHTA, CDR2 FQGNSA. This chain's CDR3 is CASSPRIAGALRQFF. For the CDR3, the DNA is TGTGCCAGCAGCCCCCGGATAGCGGGGGCCTTAAGGCAGTTCTTC.

This clonotype was observed a few times. V and J are TRBV7-2 and TRBJ2-7; the D gene is possibly TRBD2 (5 bases). This CDR3 has 14 amino acids. Per the germline V gene, CDR1 is SGHTA and CDR2 is FQGNSA. V was trimmed by 1 base and J by 6 bases, leaving 13 bases between them. CDR3 sequence (DNA): TGTGCCAGCAGCTTAGGCCCGGGGTCGCGCGAGCAGTACGTC. The encoded protein is CASSLGPGSREQYV.

This clonotype was seen ten or more times. CDR3: CSVEAGQNNNEQFF. Here the CDR3 DNA reads TGCAGCGTTGAAGCTGGACAGAACAACAATGAGCAGTTCTTC. V and J are TRBV29-1 and TRBJ2-1; possible D gene TRBD1, 6 bases. The CDR3 sequence is 14 residues long. Trimming cost V 1 base and J 5 bases, with 12 bases left between them. The germline V gene encodes CDR1 SQVTM and CDR2 ANQGSEA.

This clonotype was found a few times. The chain combines TRBV7-9 with TRBJ1-1, with D maybe TRBD1 (5 bases). This CDR3 region has 14 residues. CDR1 and CDR2 from the germline V gene are SEHNR and FQNEAQ (reference sequence). Trimming shortened V by 7 bases and J by 4 bases, and 16 bases separated the two germline ends. The CDR3: CASIIRGAGTEAFF. The DNA of the CDR3 is TGTGCCAGCATCATCCGAGGGGCGGGCACTGAAGCTTTCTTT.

This clonotype was seen a handful of times. This chain joins TRBV14 and TRBJ2-2, with TRBD1 matching over 7 bases. The germline gives CDR1 SGHDN, CDR2 FVKESK. Trimming at V came to 4 bases and at J to 7 bases, leaving 9 bases not matched to a gene. The CDR3 contains 15 residues. The CDR3 region has the DNA TGTGCCAGCAGCCGCCCGGGACAGAGTATCGGGGAGCTGTTTTTT. It yields the protein CASSRPGQSIGELFF.

This clonotype has more than one count but fewer than ten. The gene calls are TRBV10-3 and TRBJ2-2; the D gene is possibly TRBD1 (5 bases). V gave up 10 bases and J gave up 4 bases, with 13 bases separating them. The CDR3 runs to 13 residues. Germline lookup yields CDR1 ENHRY and CDR2 SYGVKD. Here the CDR3 DNA reads TGTGCCACCCTGGGGCAGACCACCGGGGAGCTGTTTTTT. Translated, it gives CATLGQTTGELFF.

This clonotype was counted ten times or more. This rearrangement joins TRBV5-8 to TRBJ1-5; the match to TRBD1 covers 7 bases. Germline assignment: CDR1 SGHTS and CDR2 YDEGEE. Losses at the gene ends were 0 bases for V and 7 bases for J; bases not matched to a gene: 4. The CDR3 has 14 amino acids. Written as DNA, the CDR3 is TGTGCCAGCAGCTTGGGCGACAGGGTCCAGCCCCAGCATTTT. Translated, it gives CASSLGDRVQPQHF.

This clonotype has a handful of counts. This sequence joins TRBV29-1 and TRBJ2-1; D unresolved. The ends were cut back, 2 bases at V and 7 bases at J, with 12 bases in the middle. The germline CDR1 and CDR2 sequences are SQVTM and ANQGSEA. The CDR3 totals 13 residues. The DNA for the CDR3 is TGCAGCGTTGAATGGCGGAACCTAAATGAGCAGTTCTTC. Encoded protein: CSVEWRNLNEQFF.

V is TRBV6-5 and J is TRBJ2-7; TRBD2 is a possible D gene (5 bases). CDR3 length: 14 amino acids. Trimming stripped 4 bases from V and 1 base from J, with 11 bases between. The V gene's germline CDR1 is MNHEY and CDR2 SVGAGI. As DNA, the CDR3 is TGTGCCAGCAGTTCCTGGACTGGTTCCTACGAGCAGTACTTC. It is translated as CASSSWTGSYEQYF.

This chain uses TRBV4-1 with TRBJ2-2; 8 bases match TRBD2. The J segment lost 1 base and the V segment lost 1 base, leaving 11 bases of the junction unmatched. Per germline, CDR1 MGHRA and CDR2 YSYEKL. The CDR3 sequence is 19 residues long. CDR3 loop: CASSQALADSFQNTGELFF. The CDR3 DNA follows: TGCGCCAGCAGCCAAGCACTAGCGGACTCTTTCCAGAACACCGGGGAGCTGTTTTTT.

J is TRBJ2-4 and V is TRBV4-3, with D unclear. Germline CDR1 LGHNA, CDR2 YSLEER. Trimming cost V 4 bases and J 8 bases, with 15 bases left between them. CDR3 length: 14 amino acids. The CDR3 is CASSPEEGWHIQYF. As DNA, the CDR3 is TGCGCCAGCAGCCCCGAGGAAGGGTGGCACATTCAGTACTTC.

This clonotype was observed a handful of times. The rearrangement joins TRBV6-1 to TRBJ1-1, with unresolved D. V was pared by 6 bases and J by 2 bases, with 13 bases between. The CDR3 contains 14 residues. Germline V CDR1 and CDR2: MNHNS, SASEGT. The CDR3 loop is CASSMTRANTEAFF. CDR3 nucleotide sequence: TGTGCCAGCAGCATGACCCGGGCCAACACTGAAGCTTTCTTT.

This clonotype has a handful of counts. The CDR3 region is CASSFLAGAGTDTQYF. The CDR3 DNA sequence: TGTGCCAGCAGCTTCCTCGCGGGAGCGGGCACAGATACGCAGTATTTT. The chain combines TRBV9 with TRBJ2-3; 7 bases are shared with TRBD2. The ends lost 4 bases at V and 1 base at J; junction bases unmatched: 9. Germline values: CDR1 SGDLS, CDR2 YYNGEE. CDR3 length: 16 amino acids.

This clonotype was recorded a few times. The V and J genes are TRBV5-1 and TRBJ1-4; D gene unclear. The CDR3 is 11 amino acids. Between the trimmed V and J ends, which lost 3 bases and 6 bases, there was a span of 3 bases. CDR1 SGHRS and CDR2 YFSETQ come from the germline V gene. The CDR3 DNA sequence: TGCGCCAGCAGCTCTCATGAAAAACTGTTTTTT. It yields the protein CASSSHEKLFF.

The chain combines TRBV29-1 with TRBJ2-5; TRBD1 matches 7 bases. Germline values: CDR1 SQVTM, CDR2 ANQGSEA. With V trimmed by 7 bases and J by 5 bases, 10 bases remained unmatched. The CDR3 has 13 residues. The CDR3 loop is CSASPTGSETQYF. CDR3 DNA: TGCAGCGCCTCCCCGACAGGGAGTGAGACCCAGTACTTC.

The chain joins TRBV11-2 to TRBJ2-1; possibly TRBD2 for D (5 bases). The CDR3 loop spans 13 amino acids. The V end was cut by 5 bases, the J end by 8 bases, with 13 bases between. The germline CDR1 and CDR2 sequences are SGHAT and FQNNGV. CDR3 sequence: CASSRSRVYEQFF. DNA for the CDR3: TGTGCCAGCAGCCGATCGCGGGTTTATGAGCAGTTCTTC.